A single sample gave rise to the 5 T cell receptor beta chains below, sequenced in a study of post-analysis software for immune sequencing data. No cognate antigen is known for these TCRs. General study results and limits: A handful of TRBV segments were significantly more frequent in patients than in controls. TRBV5-6, TRBV5-1 and TRBV20-1 were among these segments.

cDNA libraries for TCR beta contained unique molecular identifiers. MiXCR, applied by TCRdb to the PCR reads, yields one record per CDR3 protein. The table includes hundreds of thousands of distinct CDR3 sequences, 55% to 60% detected once. Sequenced sample: blood. All receptors come from a girl aged 2 to 9 with multiple sclerosis.

V gene TRBV29-1 combines with J gene TRBJ2-3; maybe TRBD1 (6 bases). The CDR3 contains 16 residues. Deletions cut 3 bases from V and 0 bases from J, with 16 bases between. Germline loops: CDR1 SQVTM, CDR2 ANQGSEA. Here the CDR3 reads CSVDPEGDGSTDTQYF. DNA for the CDR3: TGCAGCGTTGACCCAGAGGGGGACGGGAGCACAGATACGCAGTATTTT.

This clonotype was picked up a small number of times. V gene TRBV4-2 combines with J gene TRBJ2-3; 8 bases are shared with TRBD2. Per germline, CDR1 LGHNA and CDR2 YNFKEQ. Trimming at V came to 1 base and at J to 4 bases, leaving 10 bases not matched to a gene. The CDR3 has 17 amino acids. CDR3 sequence: CASSQGGSGSPADTQYF. For the CDR3, the DNA is TGTGCCAGCAGCCAAGGCGGGAGCGGGAGCCCCGCAGATACGCAGTATTTT.

This sequence joins TRBV20-1 and TRBJ2-1; D is uncertain. CDR1 and CDR2 from the germline V gene are DFQATT and SNEGSKA (reference sequence). Trimming removed 6 bases at V and 5 bases at J, with 20 bases between. The CDR3 covers 15 residues. Written as DNA, the CDR3 is TGCAGTGCCACCCATCGTAACAGCTTACACAATGAGCAGTTCTTC. It yields the protein CSATHRNSLHNEQFF.

The chain links TRBV12-3 or TRBV12-4 to TRBJ2-3; D ambiguous. V lost 1 base, J lost 1 base, and 12 bases lay in between. The CDR3 sequence is 16 residues long. Here the CDR3 DNA reads TGTGCCAGCAGTTTAGGGACGCTGATTGGCACAGATACGCAGTATTTT. It translates to CASSLGTLIGTDTQYF.

J is TRBJ2-5 and V is TRBV5-6; no definite D call. The J call is in doubt because the DNA end fits TRBJ2-7 better. Germline V lookup: CDR1 SGHDT, CDR2 YYEEEE. The CDR3 contains 13 residues. The CDR3 loop reads CASSLTATYEQYF. The CDR3 DNA sequence: TGTGCCAGCAGCTTGACCGCAACCTACGAGCAGTACTTC.